The text below deals with one T cell receptor beta chain. The antigen remains unidentified. The data are from a study of PD-L1 blockade in urothelial cancer. About the research overall: Blood was tested 3 weeks (second dose) and 6 weeks into treatment.

Study-wide points: Stronger expansion of tumor-associated clones in blood at 3 weeks distinguished durable-benefit patients.

Time point denoted: peripheral blood 6 weeks after treatment start. Locally advanced or metastatic urothelial carcinoma was diagnosed in the patients. The study collected 1 to 8 samples per patient, pretreatment and on-treatment. The V gene end was trimmed by 2 bases and the J gene end by 5 bases; junction bases not matched to a gene: 6. Germline CDR1 and CDR2: SGHNT and YYREEE (reference sequence). CDR3 length equals 15 residues. This table comes from immunoSEQ multiplex PCR, and its TCRdb copy is limited to in-frame clones, with some not included. The sample consists of tens of thousands of clones, approximately 81% of them appearing once.

The chain recombines TRBV5-4 with TRBJ2-1; 8 bases line up with TRBD1. Sequences were derived from PBMCs, sampled around atezolizumab (anti-PD-L1) treatment. This clonotype was sampled from a man in his 70s with urothelial cancer. The CDR3 spells CASSFPTGGNNEQFF. CDR3 DNA sequence: TGTGCCAGCAGCTTTCCCACAGGGGGAAACAATGAGCAGTTCTTC.